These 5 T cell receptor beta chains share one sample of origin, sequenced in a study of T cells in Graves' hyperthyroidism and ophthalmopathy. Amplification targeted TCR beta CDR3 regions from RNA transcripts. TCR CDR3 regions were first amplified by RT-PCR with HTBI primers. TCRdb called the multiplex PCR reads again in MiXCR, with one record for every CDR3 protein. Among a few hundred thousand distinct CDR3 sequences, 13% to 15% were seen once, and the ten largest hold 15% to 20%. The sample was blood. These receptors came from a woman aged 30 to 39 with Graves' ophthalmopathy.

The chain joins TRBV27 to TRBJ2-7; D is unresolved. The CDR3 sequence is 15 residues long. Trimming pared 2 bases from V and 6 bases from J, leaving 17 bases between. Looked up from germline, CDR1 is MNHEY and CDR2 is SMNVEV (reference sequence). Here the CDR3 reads CASSLKGRVSFEQYF. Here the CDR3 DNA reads TGTGCCAGCAGTTTAAAAGGTCGGGTGAGCTTCGAGCAGTACTTC.

The CDR3 spells CASSSASNEQFF. The CDR3 coding sequence is TGTGCCAGCAGCTCAGCGAGCAATGAGCAGTTCTTC. V gene TRBV7-2 combines with J gene TRBJ2-1; D ambiguous. V shed 4 bases and J shed 6 bases, with 7 bases lying between them. There are 12 residues in the CDR3. Germline CDR1 is SGHTA and CDR2 is FQGNSA.

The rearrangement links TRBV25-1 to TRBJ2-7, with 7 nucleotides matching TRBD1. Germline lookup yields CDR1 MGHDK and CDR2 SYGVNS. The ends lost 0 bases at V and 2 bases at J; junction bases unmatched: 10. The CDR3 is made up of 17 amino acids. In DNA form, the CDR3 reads TGTGCCAGCAGTGAATATACTGGACAGGCCAGAGCCTACGAGCAGTACTTC. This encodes CASSEYTGQARAYEQYF.

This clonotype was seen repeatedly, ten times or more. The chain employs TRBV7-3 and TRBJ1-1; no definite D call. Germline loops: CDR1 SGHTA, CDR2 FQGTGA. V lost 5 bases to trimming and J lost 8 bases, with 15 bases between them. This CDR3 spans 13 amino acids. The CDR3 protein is CASSPRSGGEAFF. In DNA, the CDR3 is TGTGCCAGCAGCCCGCGGTCCGGTGGCGAAGCTTTCTTT.

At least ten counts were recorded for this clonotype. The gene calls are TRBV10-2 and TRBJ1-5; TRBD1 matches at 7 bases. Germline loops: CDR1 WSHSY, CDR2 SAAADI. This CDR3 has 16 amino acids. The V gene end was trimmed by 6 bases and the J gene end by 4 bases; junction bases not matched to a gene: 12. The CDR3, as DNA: TGCGCCAGCAGGGCCGCTTCGGACAGGTCTAATCAGCCCCAGCATTTT. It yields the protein CASRAASDRSNQPQHF.